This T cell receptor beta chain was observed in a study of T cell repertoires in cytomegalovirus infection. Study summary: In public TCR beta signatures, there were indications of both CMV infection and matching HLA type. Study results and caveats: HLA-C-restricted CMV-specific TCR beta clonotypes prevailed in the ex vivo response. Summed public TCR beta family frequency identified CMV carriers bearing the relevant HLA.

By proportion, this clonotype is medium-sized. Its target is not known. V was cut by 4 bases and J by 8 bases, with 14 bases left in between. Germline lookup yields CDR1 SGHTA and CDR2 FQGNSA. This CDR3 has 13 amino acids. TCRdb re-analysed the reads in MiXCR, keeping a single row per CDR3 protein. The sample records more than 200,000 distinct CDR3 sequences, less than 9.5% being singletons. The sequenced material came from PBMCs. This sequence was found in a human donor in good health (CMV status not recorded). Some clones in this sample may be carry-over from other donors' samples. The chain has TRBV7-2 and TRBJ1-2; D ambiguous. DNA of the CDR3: TGTGCCAGCAGCTATACCGGCCCCCAGGGCTACACCTTC. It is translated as CASSYTGPQGYTF. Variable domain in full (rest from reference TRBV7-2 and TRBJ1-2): GAGVSQSPSNKVTEKGKDVELRCDPISGHTALYWYRQSLGQGLEFLIYFQGNSAPDKSGLPSDRFSAERTGGSVSTLTIQRTQQEDSAVYLCASSYTGPQGYTFGSGTRLTVV.